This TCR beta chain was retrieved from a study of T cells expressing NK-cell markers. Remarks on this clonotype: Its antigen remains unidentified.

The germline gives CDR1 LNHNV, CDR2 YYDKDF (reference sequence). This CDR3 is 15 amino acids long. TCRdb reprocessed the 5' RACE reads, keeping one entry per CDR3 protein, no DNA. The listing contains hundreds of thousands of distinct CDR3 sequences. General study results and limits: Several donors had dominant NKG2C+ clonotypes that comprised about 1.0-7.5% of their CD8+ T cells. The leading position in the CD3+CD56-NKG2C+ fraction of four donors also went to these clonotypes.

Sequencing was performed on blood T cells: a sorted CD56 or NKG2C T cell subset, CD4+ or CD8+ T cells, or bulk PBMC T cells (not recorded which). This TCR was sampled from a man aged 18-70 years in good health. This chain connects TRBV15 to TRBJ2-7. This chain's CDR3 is CATSSQTGATYEQYF.